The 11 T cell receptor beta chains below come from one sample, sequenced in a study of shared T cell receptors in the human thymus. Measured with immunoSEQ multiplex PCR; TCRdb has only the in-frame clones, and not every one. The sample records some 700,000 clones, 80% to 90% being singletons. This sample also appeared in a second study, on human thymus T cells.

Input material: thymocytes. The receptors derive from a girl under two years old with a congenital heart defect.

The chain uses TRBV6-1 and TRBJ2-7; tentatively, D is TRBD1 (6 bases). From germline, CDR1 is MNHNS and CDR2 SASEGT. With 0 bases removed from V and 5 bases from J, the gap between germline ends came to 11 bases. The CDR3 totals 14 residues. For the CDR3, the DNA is TGTGCCAGCAGTGAAGCAGGGGGTGTCCACGAGCAGTACTTC. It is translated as CASSEAGGVHEQYF.

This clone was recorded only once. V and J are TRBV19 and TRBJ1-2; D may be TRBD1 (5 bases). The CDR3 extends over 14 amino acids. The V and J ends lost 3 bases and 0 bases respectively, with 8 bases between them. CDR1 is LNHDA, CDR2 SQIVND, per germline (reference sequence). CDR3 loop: CASSIGHSNYGYTF. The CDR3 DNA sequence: TGTGCCAGTAGTATCGGACACTCTAACTATGGCTACACCTTC.

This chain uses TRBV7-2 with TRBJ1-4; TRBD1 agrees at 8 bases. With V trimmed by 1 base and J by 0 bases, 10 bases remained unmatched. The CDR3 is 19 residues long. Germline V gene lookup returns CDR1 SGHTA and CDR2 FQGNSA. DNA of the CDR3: TGTGCCAGCAGCTTAGACCCAGGGGGCAGGTCTGCAACTAATGAAAAACTGTTTTTT. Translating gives CASSLDPGGRSATNEKLFF. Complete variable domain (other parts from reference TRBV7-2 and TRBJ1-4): GAGVSQSPSNKVTEKGKDVELRCDPISGHTALYWYRQSLGQGLEFLIYFQGNSAPDKSGLPSDRFSAERTGGSVSTLTIQRTQQEDSAVYLCASSLDPGGRSATNEKLFFGSGTQLSVL.

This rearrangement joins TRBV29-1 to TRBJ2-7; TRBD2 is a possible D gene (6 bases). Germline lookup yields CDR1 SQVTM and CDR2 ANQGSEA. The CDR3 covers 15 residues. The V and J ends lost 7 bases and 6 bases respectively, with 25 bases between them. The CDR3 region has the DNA TGCAGCGGCCTTACGGGGGACCCGAGATTTGCCGAGCAGTACTTC. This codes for CSGLTGDPRFAEQYF.

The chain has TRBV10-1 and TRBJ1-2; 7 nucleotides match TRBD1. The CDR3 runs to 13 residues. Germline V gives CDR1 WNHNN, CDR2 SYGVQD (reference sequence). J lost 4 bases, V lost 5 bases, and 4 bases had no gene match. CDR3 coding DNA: TGCGCCAGCAGTTCCGGGACAGCCTATGGCTACACCTTC. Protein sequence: CASSSGTAYGYTF.

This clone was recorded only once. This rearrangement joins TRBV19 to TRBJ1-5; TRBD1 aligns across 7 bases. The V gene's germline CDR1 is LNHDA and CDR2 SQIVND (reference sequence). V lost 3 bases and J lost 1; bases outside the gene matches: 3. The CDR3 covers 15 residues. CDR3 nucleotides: TGTGCCAGTAGTATCAGGGGGACAAGCAATCAGCCCCAGCATTTT. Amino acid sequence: CASSIRGTSNQPQHF. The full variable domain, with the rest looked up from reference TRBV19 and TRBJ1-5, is DGGITQSPKYLFRKEGQNVTLSCEQNLNHDAMYWYRQDPGQGLRLIYYSQIVNDFQKGDIAEGYSVSREKKESFPLTVTSAQKNPTAFYLCASSIRGTSNQPQHFGDGTRLSIL.

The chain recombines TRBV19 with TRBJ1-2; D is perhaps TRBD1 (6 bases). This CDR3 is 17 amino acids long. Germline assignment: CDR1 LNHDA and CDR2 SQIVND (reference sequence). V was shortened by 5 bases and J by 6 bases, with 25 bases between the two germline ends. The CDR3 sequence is CASSYSKTSGTNHGYTF. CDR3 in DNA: TGTGCCAGTAGTTATAGCAAAACATCCGGGACAAATCATGGCTACACCTTC. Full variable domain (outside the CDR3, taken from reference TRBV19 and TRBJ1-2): DGGITQSPKYLFRKEGQNVTLSCEQNLNHDAMYWYRQDPGQGLRLIYYSQIVNDFQKGDIAEGYSVSREKKESFPLTVTSAQKNPTAFYLCASSYSKTSGTNHGYTFGSGTRLTVV.

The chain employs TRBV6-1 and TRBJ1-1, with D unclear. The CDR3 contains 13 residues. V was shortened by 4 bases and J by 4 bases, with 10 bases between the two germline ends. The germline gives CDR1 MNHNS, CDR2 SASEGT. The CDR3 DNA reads TGTGCCAGCAGTGGACGGAGGATCACTGAAGCTTTCTTT. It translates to CASSGRRITEAFF.

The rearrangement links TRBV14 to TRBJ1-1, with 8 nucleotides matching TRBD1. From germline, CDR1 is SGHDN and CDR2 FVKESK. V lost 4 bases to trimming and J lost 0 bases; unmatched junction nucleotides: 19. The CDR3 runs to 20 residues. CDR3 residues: CASSPRQGRHGSGVNTEAFF. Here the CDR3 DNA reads TGTGCCAGCAGCCCCCGACAGGGGCGTCACGGCAGCGGGGTGAACACTGAAGCTTTCTTT.

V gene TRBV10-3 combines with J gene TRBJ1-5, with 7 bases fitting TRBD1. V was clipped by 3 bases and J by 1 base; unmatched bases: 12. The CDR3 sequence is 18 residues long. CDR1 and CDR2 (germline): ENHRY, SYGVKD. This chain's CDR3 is CAISEFFKGASSNQPQHF. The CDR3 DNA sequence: TGTGCCATCAGTGAATTCTTCAAGGGGGCTTCGAGCAATCAGCCCCAGCATTTT.

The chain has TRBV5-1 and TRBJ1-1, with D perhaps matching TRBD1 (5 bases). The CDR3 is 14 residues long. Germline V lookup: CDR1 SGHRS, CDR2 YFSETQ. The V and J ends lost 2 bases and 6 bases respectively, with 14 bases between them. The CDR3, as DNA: TGCGCCAGCAGCTTAGAAGGTGGGGGGGCTGAAGCTTTCTTT. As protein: CASSLEGGGAEAFF.